This entry concerns a single TCR beta chain. Only in-frame clones appear in the TCRdb table, and some are missing; sequencing was by immunoSEQ multiplex PCR. The top ten clones hold 0.46% of a sample with about 100,000 clones, more than 85% of them seen once. This sample is drawn from a study of Tregs in tolerant kidney transplant recipients. The J segment lost 0 bases and the V segment lost 3 bases, leaving 11 bases of the junction unmatched. The CDR3 covers 17 residues. This clonotype was sampled from a human donor who received a combined kidney and bone marrow transplant. This sample comprised CD4+ T cells from blood, obtained before the transplant. This sequence joins TRBV5-3 and TRBJ2-7; 8 bases are shared with TRBD2. TRBV5-3 is known as an ORF, though its function is uncertain. The CDR3: CARSSGGGLGNSYEQYF. In nucleotides, the CDR3 is TGTGCCAGAAGCTCGGGGGGGGGTCTCGGGAACTCCTACGAGCAGTACTTC.